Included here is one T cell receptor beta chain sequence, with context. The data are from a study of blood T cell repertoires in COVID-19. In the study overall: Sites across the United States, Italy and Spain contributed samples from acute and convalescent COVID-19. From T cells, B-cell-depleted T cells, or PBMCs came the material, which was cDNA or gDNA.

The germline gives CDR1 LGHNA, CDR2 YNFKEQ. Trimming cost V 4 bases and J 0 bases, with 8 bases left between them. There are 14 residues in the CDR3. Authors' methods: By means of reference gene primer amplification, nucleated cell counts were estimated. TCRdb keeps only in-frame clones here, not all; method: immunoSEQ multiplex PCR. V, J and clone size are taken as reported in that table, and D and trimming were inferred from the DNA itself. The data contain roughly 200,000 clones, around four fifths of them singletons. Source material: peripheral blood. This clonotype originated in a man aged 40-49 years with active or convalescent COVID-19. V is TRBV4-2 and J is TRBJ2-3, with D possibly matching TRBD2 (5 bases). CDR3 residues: CASSRLSSTDTQYF. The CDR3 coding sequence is TGTGCCAGCAGCCGACTATCGAGCACAGATACGCAGTATTTT.